The clone carrying this T cell receptor beta chain showed up just once. Its antigen is currently unknown. The donors were part of the 120-subject validation cohort, which stood apart from the approximately 670-subject first cohort. Germline values: CDR1 SGHRS, CDR2 YFSETQ. The CDR3 loop spans 15 amino acids. V dropped 0 bases and J dropped 1; count of bases not matched to a gene: 4. These data are taken from a study of cytomegalovirus exposure and HLA in healthy donors. Whole-study findings and limits: Investigators reported about 160 TCR beta chains as tied to cytomegalovirus. While the bulk of TCR sequences proved rare, some public TCRs turned up in many donors.

Generated by immunoSEQ multiplex PCR, the TCRdb table keeps only in-frame clones and is missing some. The sample records about 160,000 clones, around nine tenths being singletons. Sequenced material: PBMCs. This receptor was obtained from a woman aged 18-29 years in good health and CMV-seropositive. The rearrangement uses TRBV5-1 and TRBJ2-7, with 7 bases identical to TRBD1. The CDR3, as DNA: TGCGCCAGCAGCTTGGATTGGGACAGATCCTACGAGCAGTACTTC. Protein product: CASSLDWDRSYEQYF.